The rows below give T cell receptor beta chains drawn from one sample of a study of shared clonotypes between healthy human individuals. Repertoires were generated with immunoSEQ multiplex PCR, while TCRdb's copy carries only in-frame clones and drops some. This sample has some 1,900,000 clones, with less than 95% found just once. The sequenced sample consisted of naive CD8+ T cells sorted from blood. The receptor set was obtained from a young man in good health. Each CDR3 is given with its conserved first and last residue. The D gene is left open where the match is weak. Clone size appears in some rows only: once, few, many, or a class for an expanded clone.

CDR3nt	CDR3aa	d_gene	v_gene	j_gene	abundance
TGTGCCAGCAGCTTAGGAGGGCAGAACTACGAGCAGTACTTC	CASSLGGQNYEQYF	NA	TRBV11-2	TRBJ2-7	once
TGTGCCTGGAGTGTCCAAGGAGATCAGCCCCAGCATTTT	CAWSVQGDQPQHF	NA	TRBV30	TRBJ1-5	NA
TGTGCCAGCAGCGTAGTCGCAGGGGGCGTTACAGATACGCAGTATTTT	CASSVVAGGVTDTQYF	TRBD1	TRBV9	TRBJ2-3	NA
TGTGCCAGCAGCTTAGATGCTCCGGGGTGGAACTACAATGAGCAGTTCTTC	CASSLDAPGWNYNEQFF	NA	TRBV11-3	TRBJ2-1	NA
TGTGCCAGCAGCTCGGGACAGGGTATCGACGAGCAGTACTTC	CASSSGQGIDEQYF	TRBD1	TRBV11-3	TRBJ2-7	once
TGCGCCAGCAGCCTCACCGGGACGGAGTTGAACACTGAAGCTTTCTTT	CASSLTGTELNTEAFF	NA	TRBV4-3	TRBJ1-1	NA
TGTGCCAGCAGCTTAGATGGAAATACGCAGTATTTT	CASSLDGNTQYF	NA	TRBV11-2	TRBJ2-3	NA
TGTGCCAGCAGTTACTCAGGAGGGGTTGAGACCCAGTACTTC	CASSYSGGVETQYF	NA	TRBV6-5	TRBJ2-5	NA
TGTGCCAGCAGCTTGGTCCTCGGCACCGGGGAGCTGTTTTTT	CASSLVLGTGELFF	NA	TRBV5-6	TRBJ2-2	NA
TGTGCCAGCAGTGAAGCGGCACAGTTGAACACTGAAGCTTTCTTT	CASSEAAQLNTEAFF	NA	TRBV6-1	TRBJ1-1	NA
TGTGCCAGCAGGGTAAGGACGGACGAAACCTCCTACGAGCAGTACTTC	CASRVRTDETSYEQYF	NA	TRBV6-4	TRBJ2-7	NA
TGTGCCAGCAGCGTAGCGGGGGCAGTTCAAGAGACCCAGTACTTC	CASSVAGAVQETQYF	NA	TRBV9	TRBJ2-5	NA
TGTGCCAGCAGTCGTAGCGGGAGCGGATACGAGCAGTACTTC	CASSRSGSGYEQYF	TRBD2	TRBV27	TRBJ2-7	NA
TGTGCCAGCAGCTTTGCGGGACAGGGCTTCAATGAGCAGTTCTTC	CASSFAGQGFNEQFF	TRBD1	TRBV13	TRBJ2-1	NA
TGTGCCAGCTCAACCGGGACAGGGTTGGGCTACGAGCAGTACTTC	CASSTGTGLGYEQYF	TRBD1	TRBV18	TRBJ2-7	NA
TGTGCCAGCAGCCTCGGGGGAGGGGGGCCTGAAGCTTTCTTT	CASSLGGGGPEAFF	NA	TRBV5-4	TRBJ1-1	NA
TGTGCCAGCAGACGGAGGGGGGTCGATGAGCAGTTCTTC	CASRRRGVDEQFF	NA	TRBV27	TRBJ2-1	NA
TGTGCCAGCAGCTTCGAGGAGGAAGAGACCCAGTACTTC	CASSFEEEETQYF	NA	TRBV13	TRBJ2-5	NA
TGTGCCAGCAGCTTGGGACCGGGACAGGGAGGCTACGAGCAGTACTTC	CASSLGPGQGGYEQYF	TRBD1	TRBV5-4	TRBJ2-7	NA
TGCGCCAGCAGCTTACCAGGGAATGAGCAGTTCTTC	CASSLPGNEQFF	NA	TRBV5-1	TRBJ2-1	NA
TGTGCCAGCAGCGTCTCACTTGCCGGGGAGCTGTTTTTT	CASSVSLAGELFF	NA	TRBV9	TRBJ2-2	NA
TGTGCCAGCAGCCAAGCGAGACTAGCGGGAGGGTTTTTGGGCAATGAGCAGTTCTTC	CASSQARLAGGFLGNEQFF	TRBD2	TRBV4-2	TRBJ2-1	NA
TGTGCCAGCAGCGTAGGGGTCGACACTGAAGCTTTCTTT	CASSVGVDTEAFF	NA	TRBV9	TRBJ1-1	once
TGTGCCAGCAGTCCAGGACAGGGTGCCTACGAGCAGTACTTC	CASSPGQGAYEQYF	TRBD1	TRBV6-1	TRBJ2-7	NA
TGCGCCAGCAGCCAAGAAGGTTCTCCCTACAATGAGCAGTTCTTC	CASSQEGSPYNEQFF	NA	TRBV4-3	TRBJ2-1	NA
TGTGCCAGCAGTGATCCCACCTACAACAGCGAGCAGTATTTT	CASSDPTYNSEQYF	NA	TRBV2	TRBJ2-3	NA
TGTGCCAGCAGCGTAGGGTCAGTGGCGATTCAAGAGACCCAGTACTTC	CASSVGSVAIQETQYF	NA	TRBV9	TRBJ2-5	NA
TGCGCCAGCAGCCAGGGACAGGGGGCTGCAGATACGCAGTATTTT	CASSQGQGAADTQYF	TRBD1	TRBV4-3	TRBJ2-3	NA
TGTGCCAGCAGCTTACTTCAAGAGACCCAGTACTTC	CASSLLQETQYF	NA	TRBV7-9	TRBJ2-5	NA
TGTGCCAGCAGTGAAGCGGCTTACGGACTAGCGTTTACAGATACGCAGTATTTT	CASSEAAYGLAFTDTQYF	TRBD2	TRBV6-1	TRBJ2-3	NA
TGTGCCTGGGGTCAATCTGCGGGGGCGGGTGATACGCAGTATTTT	CAWGQSAGAGDTQYF	NA	TRBV30	TRBJ2-3	NA
TGTGCCAGTGAGGGGGACAGGGGGATAACAGATACGCAGTATTTT	CASEGDRGITDTQYF	TRBD1	TRBV2	TRBJ2-3	NA
TGTGCCAGCTCACCACGAGTGGGGGCACTCTACGAGCAGTACTTC	CASSPRVGALYEQYF	NA	TRBV18	TRBJ2-7	NA
TGTGCCAGCAGTTACGTTAGCGGGAGGGCCTTGAGTGAGCAGTTCTTC	CASSYVSGRALSEQFF	TRBD2	TRBV6-5	TRBJ2-1	once
TGTGCCAGCAGCTTCCTAGCGGGGGCCCTAGATACGCAGTATTTT	CASSFLAGALDTQYF	TRBD2	TRBV9	TRBJ2-3	NA
TGTGCCAGCACCGATTTGGGACAGGGGGCGACTGGTGGCTACACCTTC	CASTDLGQGATGGYTF	TRBD1	TRBV5-4	TRBJ1-2	NA
TGCAGCGTGGCGGGGAGCACCTTCTACGAGCAGTACTTC	CSVAGSTFYEQYF	NA	TRBV29-1	TRBJ2-7	NA
TGTGCCAGCAGTTACGCCCCGGGGGGCATGGAGACCCAGTACTTC	CASSYAPGGMETQYF	NA	TRBV7-9	TRBJ2-5	NA
TGCGCCAGCAGCTTGGGACTAGCGGCCACCGGGGAGCTGTTTTTT	CASSLGLAATGELFF	TRBD2	TRBV5-1	TRBJ2-2	NA
TGTGCCAGCAGCTCAAGGACTGGCACAGATACGCAGTATTTT	CASSSRTGTDTQYF	NA	TRBV5-6	TRBJ2-3	NA
TGTGCCAGCAGTTCAAACAGGGGGCTTAACTATGGCTACACCTTC	CASSSNRGLNYGYTF	TRBD1	TRBV28	TRBJ1-2	NA
TGTGCCAGCAGTCCCTCGGAGCGGGGGGCCCCCAGGGAGCAGTTCTTC	CASSPSERGAPREQFF	TRBD2	TRBV27	TRBJ2-1	NA
TGCGCCAGCAGCCAAGATGCTAGCGCCTACGAGCAGTACTTC	CASSQDASAYEQYF	NA	TRBV4-3	TRBJ2-7	NA
TGTGCCAGCAGCCCGACAGGGGATTATGGCTACACCTTC	CASSPTGDYGYTF	TRBD1	TRBV13	TRBJ1-2	NA
TGTGCCAGCAGTTTAGTTCCTCGGACTGAAGCTTTCTTT	CASSLVPRTEAFF	NA	TRBV27	TRBJ1-1	NA
TGTGCCTCGGGGGATGGCTCCTACAATGAGCAGTTCTTC	CASGDGSYNEQFF	NA	TRBV11-2	TRBJ2-1	NA
TGTGCCAGCAGTGAGACCTTAAAACAGGGGCCGGAGGAGACCCAGTACTTC	CASSETLKQGPEETQYF	TRBD1	TRBV25-1	TRBJ2-5	NA
TGTGCCAGCAGCTTAGAGAAAGGCTACACCTTC	CASSLEKGYTF	NA	TRBV5-6	TRBJ1-2	NA
TGTGCCAGCACCGACGGTCGGTACGAGCAGTACTTC	CASTDGRYEQYF	NA	TRBV2	TRBJ2-7	NA